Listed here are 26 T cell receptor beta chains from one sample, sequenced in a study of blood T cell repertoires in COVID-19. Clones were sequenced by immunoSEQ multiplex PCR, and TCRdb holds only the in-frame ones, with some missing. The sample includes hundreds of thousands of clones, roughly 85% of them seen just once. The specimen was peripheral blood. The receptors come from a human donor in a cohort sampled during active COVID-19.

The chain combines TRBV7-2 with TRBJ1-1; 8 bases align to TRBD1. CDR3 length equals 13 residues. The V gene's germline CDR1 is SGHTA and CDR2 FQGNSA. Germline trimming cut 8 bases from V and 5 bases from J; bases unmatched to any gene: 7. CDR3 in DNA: TGTGCCAGCCTAACAGGGGGTTTTACTGAAGCTTTCTTT. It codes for CASLTGGFTEAFF.

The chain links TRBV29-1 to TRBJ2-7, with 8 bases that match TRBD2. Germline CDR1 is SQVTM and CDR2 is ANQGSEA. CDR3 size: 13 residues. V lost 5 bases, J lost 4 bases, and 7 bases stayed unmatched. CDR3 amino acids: CSVIAGIAYEQYF. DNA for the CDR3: TGCAGCGTTATAGCGGGAATAGCTTACGAGCAGTACTTC.

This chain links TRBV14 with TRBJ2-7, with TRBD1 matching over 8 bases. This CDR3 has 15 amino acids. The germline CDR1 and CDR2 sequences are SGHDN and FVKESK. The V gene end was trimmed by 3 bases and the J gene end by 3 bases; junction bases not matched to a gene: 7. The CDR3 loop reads CASSQGQAKGYEQYF. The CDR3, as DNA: TGTGCCAGCAGCCAGGGACAGGCTAAGGGCTACGAGCAGTACTTC.

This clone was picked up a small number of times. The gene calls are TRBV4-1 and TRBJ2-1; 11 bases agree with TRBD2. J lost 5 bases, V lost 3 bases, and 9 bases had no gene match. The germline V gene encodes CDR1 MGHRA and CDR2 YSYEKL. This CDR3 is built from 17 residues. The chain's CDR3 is CASSQAYTSGGHNEQFF. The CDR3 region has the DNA TGCGCCAGCAGCCAGGCATACACTAGCGGGGGACACAATGAGCAGTTCTTC.

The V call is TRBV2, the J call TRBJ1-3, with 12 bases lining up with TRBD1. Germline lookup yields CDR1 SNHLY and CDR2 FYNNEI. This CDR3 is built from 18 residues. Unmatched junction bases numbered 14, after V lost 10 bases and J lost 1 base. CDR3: CAIVPRDRGLISGNTIYF. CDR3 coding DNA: TGTGCCATCGTGCCCCGGGACAGGGGGCTAATTTCTGGAAACACCATATATTTT.

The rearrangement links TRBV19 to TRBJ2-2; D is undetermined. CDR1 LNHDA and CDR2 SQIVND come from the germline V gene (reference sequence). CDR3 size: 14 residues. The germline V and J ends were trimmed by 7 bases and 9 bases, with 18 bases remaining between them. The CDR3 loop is CASKEDGPHRELFF. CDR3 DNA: TGTGCCAGTAAAGAGGATGGTCCCCACCGGGAGCTGTTTTTT. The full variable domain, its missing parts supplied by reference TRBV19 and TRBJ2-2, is DGGITQSPKYLFRKEGQNVTLSCEQNLNHDAMYWYRQDPGQGLRLIYYSQIVNDFQKGDIAEGYSVSREKKESFPLTVTSAQKNPTAFYLCASKEDGPHRELFFGEGSRLTVL.

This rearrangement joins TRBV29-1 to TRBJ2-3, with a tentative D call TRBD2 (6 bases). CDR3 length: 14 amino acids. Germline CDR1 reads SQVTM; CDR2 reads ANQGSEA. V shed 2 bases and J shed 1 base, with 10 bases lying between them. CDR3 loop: CSVELAPRTDTQYF. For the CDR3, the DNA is TGCAGCGTTGAACTAGCGCCGCGCACAGATACGCAGTATTTT.

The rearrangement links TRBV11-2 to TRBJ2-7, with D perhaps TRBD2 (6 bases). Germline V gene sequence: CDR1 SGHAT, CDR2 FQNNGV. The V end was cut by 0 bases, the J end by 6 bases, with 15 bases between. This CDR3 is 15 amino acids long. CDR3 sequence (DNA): TGTGCCAGCAGCTTAGATGGAGGGGTAGCGAGCGAGCAGTACTTC. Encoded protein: CASSLDGGVASEQYF.

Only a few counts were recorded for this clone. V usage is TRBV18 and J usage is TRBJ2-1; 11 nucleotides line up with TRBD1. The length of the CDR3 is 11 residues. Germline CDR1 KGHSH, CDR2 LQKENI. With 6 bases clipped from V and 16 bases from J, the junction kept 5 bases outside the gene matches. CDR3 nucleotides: TGTGCCAGCTCCCACGGACAGGGGGCCTTCTTC. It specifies CASSHGQGAFF. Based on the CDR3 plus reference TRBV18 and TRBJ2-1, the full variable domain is NAGVMQNPRHLVRRRGQEARLRCSPMKGHSHVYWYRQLPEEGLKFMVYLQKENIIDESGMPKERFSAEFPKEGPSILRIQQVVRGDSAAYFCASSHGQGAFFGPGTRLTVL.

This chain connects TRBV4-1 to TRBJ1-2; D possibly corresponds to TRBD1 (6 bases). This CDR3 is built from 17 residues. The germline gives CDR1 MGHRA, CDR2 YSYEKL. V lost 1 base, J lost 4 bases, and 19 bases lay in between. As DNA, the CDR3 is TGCGCCAGCAGCCAAGGTTCCTTCAGGGGTTGGGGCTATGGCTACACCTTC. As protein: CASSQGSFRGWGYGYTF.

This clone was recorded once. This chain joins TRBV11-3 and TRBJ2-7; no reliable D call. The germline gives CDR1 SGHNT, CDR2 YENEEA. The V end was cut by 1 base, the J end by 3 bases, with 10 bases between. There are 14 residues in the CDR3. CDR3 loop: CASSLGPASYEQYF. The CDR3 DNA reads TGTGCCAGCAGCTTAGGGCCAGCGAGCTACGAGCAGTACTTC. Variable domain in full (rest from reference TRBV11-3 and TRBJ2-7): EAGVVQSPRYKIIEKKQPVAFWCNPISGHNTLYWYLQNLGQGPELLIRYENEEAVDDSQLPKDRFSAERLKGVDSTLKIQPAELGDSAVYLCASSLGPASYEQYFGPGTRLTVT.

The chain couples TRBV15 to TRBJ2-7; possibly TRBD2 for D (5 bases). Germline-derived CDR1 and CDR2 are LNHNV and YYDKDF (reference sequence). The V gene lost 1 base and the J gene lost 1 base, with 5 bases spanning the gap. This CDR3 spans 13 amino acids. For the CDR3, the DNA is TGTGCCACCAGCAGAGGGACTTCCTACGAGCAGTACTTC. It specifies CATSRGTSYEQYF.

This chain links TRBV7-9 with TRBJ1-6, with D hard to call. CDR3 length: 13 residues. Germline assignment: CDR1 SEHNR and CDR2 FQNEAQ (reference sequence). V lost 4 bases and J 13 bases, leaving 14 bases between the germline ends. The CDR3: CASSSYTIYPLHF. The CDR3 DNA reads TGTGCCAGCAGCTCGTATACAATTTATCCCCTCCACTTT.

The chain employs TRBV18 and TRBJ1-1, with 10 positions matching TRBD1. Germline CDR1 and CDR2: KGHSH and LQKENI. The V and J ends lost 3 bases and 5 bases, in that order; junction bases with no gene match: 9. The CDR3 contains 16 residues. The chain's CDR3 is CASSPTTGGAVTEAFF. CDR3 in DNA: TGTGCCAGCTCACCGACGACAGGGGGCGCGGTTACTGAAGCTTTCTTT.

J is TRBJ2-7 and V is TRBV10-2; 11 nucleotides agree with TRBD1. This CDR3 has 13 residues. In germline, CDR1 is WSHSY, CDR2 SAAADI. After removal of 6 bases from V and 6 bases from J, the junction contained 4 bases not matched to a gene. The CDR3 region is CASRRDRGSEQYF. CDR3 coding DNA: TGCGCCAGCAGGAGGGACAGGGGGAGCGAGCAGTACTTC.

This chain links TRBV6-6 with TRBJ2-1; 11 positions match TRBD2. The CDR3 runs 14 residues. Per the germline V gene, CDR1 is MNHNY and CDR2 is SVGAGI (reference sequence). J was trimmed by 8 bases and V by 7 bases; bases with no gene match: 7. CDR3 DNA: TGTGCCAGCACCCCGACTAGCGGGATTTATGAGCAGTTCTTC. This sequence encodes CASTPTSGIYEQFF.

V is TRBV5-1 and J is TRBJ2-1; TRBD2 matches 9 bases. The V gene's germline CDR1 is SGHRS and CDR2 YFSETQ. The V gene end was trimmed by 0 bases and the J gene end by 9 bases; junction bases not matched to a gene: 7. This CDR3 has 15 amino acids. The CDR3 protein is CASSLASAGGSEQFF. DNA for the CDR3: TGCGCCAGCAGCTTGGCGTCAGCGGGAGGTTCTGAGCAGTTCTTC. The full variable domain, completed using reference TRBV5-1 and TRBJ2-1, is KAGVTQTPRYLIKTRGQQVTLSCSPISGHRSVSWYQQTPGQGLQFLFEYFSETQRNKGNFPGRFSGRQFSNSRSEMNVSTLELGDSALYLCASSLASAGGSEQFFGPGTRLTVL.

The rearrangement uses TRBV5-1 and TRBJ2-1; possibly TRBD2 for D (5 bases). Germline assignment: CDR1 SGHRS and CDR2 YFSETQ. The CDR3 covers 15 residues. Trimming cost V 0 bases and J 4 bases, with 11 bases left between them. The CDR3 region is CASSLVGEGYNEQFF. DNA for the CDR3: TGCGCCAGCAGCTTGGTCGGCGAGGGATACAATGAGCAGTTCTTC.

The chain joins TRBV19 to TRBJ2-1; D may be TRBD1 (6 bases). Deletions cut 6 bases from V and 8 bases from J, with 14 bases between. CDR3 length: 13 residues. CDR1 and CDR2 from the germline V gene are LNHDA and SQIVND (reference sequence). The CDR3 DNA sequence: TGTGCCAGTAGAATGCCAGGGGTACATGAGCAGTTCTTC. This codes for CASRMPGVHEQFF. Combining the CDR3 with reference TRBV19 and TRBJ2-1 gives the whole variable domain DGGITQSPKYLFRKEGQNVTLSCEQNLNHDAMYWYRQDPGQGLRLIYYSQIVNDFQKGDIAEGYSVSREKKESFPLTVTSAQKNPTAFYLCASRMPGVHEQFFGPGTRLTVL.

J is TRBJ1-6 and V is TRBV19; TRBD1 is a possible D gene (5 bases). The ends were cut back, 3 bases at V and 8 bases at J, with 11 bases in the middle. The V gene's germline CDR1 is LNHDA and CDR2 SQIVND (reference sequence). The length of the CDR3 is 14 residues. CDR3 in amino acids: CASSITGEYSPLHF. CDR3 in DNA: TGTGCCAGTAGTATCACAGGAGAGTATTCACCCCTCCACTTT.

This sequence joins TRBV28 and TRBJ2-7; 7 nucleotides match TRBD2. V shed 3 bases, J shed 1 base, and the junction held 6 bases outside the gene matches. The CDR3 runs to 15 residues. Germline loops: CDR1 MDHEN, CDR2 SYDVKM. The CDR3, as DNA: TGTGCCAGCAGTTTTGGCGGGAGCTTATCCTACGAGCAGTACTTC. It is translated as CASSFGGSLSYEQYF. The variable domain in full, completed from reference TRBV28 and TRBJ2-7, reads DVKVTQSSRYLVKRTGEKVFLECVQDMDHENMFWYRQDPGLGLRLIYFSYDVKMKEKGDIPEGYSVSREKKERFSLILESASTNQTSMYLCASSFGGSLSYEQYFGPGTRLTVT.

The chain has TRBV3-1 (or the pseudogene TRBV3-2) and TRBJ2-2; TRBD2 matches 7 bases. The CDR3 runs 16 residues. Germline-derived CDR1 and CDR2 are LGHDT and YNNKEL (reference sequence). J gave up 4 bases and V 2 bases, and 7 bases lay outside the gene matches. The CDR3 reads CASSQMGGKGTGELFF. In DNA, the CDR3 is TGTGCCAGCAGCCAAATGGGGGGGAAGGGCACCGGGGAGCTGTTTTTT.

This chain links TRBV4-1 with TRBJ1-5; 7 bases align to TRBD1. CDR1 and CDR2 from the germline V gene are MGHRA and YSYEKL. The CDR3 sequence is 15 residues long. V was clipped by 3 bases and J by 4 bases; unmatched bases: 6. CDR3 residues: CASSHVETGNQPQHF. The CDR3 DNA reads TGCGCCAGCAGCCACGTAGAGACAGGGAATCAGCCCCAGCATTTT.

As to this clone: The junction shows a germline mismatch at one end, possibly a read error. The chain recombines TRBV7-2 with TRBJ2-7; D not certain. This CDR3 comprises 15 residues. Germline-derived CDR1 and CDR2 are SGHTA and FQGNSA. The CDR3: CASSSEWSTSSEQYF. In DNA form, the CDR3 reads TGTGCCAGCAGCTCAGAGTGGAGCACCTCCTCCGAGCAGTACTTC.

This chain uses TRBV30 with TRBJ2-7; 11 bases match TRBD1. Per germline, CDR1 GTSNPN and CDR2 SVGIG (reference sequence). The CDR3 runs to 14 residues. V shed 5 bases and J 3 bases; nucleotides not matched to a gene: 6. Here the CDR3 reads CAWSEGTGGYEQYF. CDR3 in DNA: TGTGCCTGGTCAGAGGGGACAGGGGGCTACGAGCAGTACTTC.

The CDR3 spells CASSSTYEQYF. CDR3 DNA sequence: TGTGCCAGCTCATCAACCTACGAGCAGTACTTC. This chain joins TRBV18 and TRBJ2-7, with D unresolved. CDR3 length equals 11 residues. The V end lost 5 bases, the J end lost 2 bases, and 4 bases lay between the germline ends. Per the germline V gene, CDR1 is KGHSH and CDR2 is LQKENI.